This TCR beta chain was sequenced during a study of blood T cells in healthy people across ages. A second about 6 to 12 cycle PCR used barcoded and J-beta primers. A template-switch adaptor that had 12 random nucleotides put a tag on each cDNA molecule. A single record per CDR3 protein comes from TCRdb applying MiXCR to the 5' RACE reads. The sample carries about 1.4 million distinct CDR3 sequences, roughly 64% recorded once. General observations from the study: PBMCs left unsorted prevented a conclusive naive versus antigen-experienced comparison.

V lost 3 bases to trimming and J lost 7 bases; unmatched junction nucleotides: 10. The CDR3 has 16 amino acids. Germline CDR1 SGDLS, CDR2 YYNGEE. With respect to this clonotype: The antigen is undetermined.

Every participating donor contributed roughly 10 milliliters of peripheral blood through a draw. The receptor comes from a man younger than 35 in good health. This chain joins TRBV9 and TRBJ1-6, with 7 nucleotides matching TRBD1. Input material: blood. Written as DNA, the CDR3 is TGTGCCAGCAGCGCCCCTCCGGGACAGTCGAATTCACCCCTCCACTTT. Amino acids: CASSAPPGQSNSPLHF.